This TCR beta chain was recorded in a study of response to subunit inactivated influenza vaccine listed by TCRdb under 2018. About the full investigation: Deep quantitative T cell receptor repertoire profiling was used in the study to track responses to a trivalent subunit inactivated influenza vaccine. General study outcomes and caveats: The authors proposed that each seasonal influenza vaccination may bring in only a limited number of new T cells.

With respect to this clonotype: Its recognized antigen is unknown. No quality values exist for individual bases; no much larger clone is one base distant.

Libraries were prepared through RT-PCR. Data came from an Illumina HiSeq 2500. The public reads were quality trimmed at Q25 with fastp and then assembled into clones with MiXCR by TCRdb, keeping productive beta chains. Rows are unified per CDR3 protein, each entry keeping the most common DNA and genes. The sample table records 630,000 or so distinct CDR3 sequences; about 15% of these occur just once. Roughly 11% of the sample is taken by the ten largest. From a lookup of the germline V gene (reference sequence), CDR1 and CDR2 are DFQATT and SNEGSKA. V is trimmed back by 1 base and J by 5 bases, and the junction contains 9 bases that no gene match accounts for. Counted from cysteine to phenylalanine, this CDR3 has 15 amino acids. CDR3 DNA only is kept here, 45 bases in frame from base 1.

Sequences were derived from PBMCs from blood, sampled 12 days after vaccination. The sequence joins TRBV20-1 to TRBJ2-5, with 8 bases matching TRBD2. The TCR was taken from a man between 45 and 60 years old who received an inactivated influenza vaccine. Donor details come from another sample of the same person, matched by shared clones. The bases read TGCAGTGCTAGAGTGGCGGGGGGACCCGACGAGACCCAGTACTTC. Its protein reads: CSARVAGGPDETQYF.